Shown below are 13 T cell receptor beta chains from a single sample sequenced in a study of blood T cell repertoires in COVID-19. Assay used: immunoSEQ multiplex PCR; TCRdb lists only in-frame clones, some missing. This sample yields roughly 330,000 clones, of which 83% are seen a single time; 1% to 1.5% belongs to the top ten. The sequenced sample was peripheral blood. The receptors shown here come from a woman in her forties or fifties with acute or convalescent COVID-19.

CDR3 in amino acids: CASNRDSNTGELFF. CDR3 in DNA: TGTGCCAGCAACAGGGACAGTAACACCGGGGAGCTGTTTTTT. The chain employs TRBV2 and TRBJ2-2; 7 bases fit TRBD1. Looked up from germline, CDR1 is SNHLY and CDR2 is FYNNEI. The CDR3 covers 14 residues. V was pared by 7 bases and J by 2 bases, with 4 bases of the junction left unmatched. The whole variable domain, filled in from reference TRBV2 and TRBJ2-2, reads EPEVTQTPSHQVTQMGQEVILRCVPISNHLYFYWYRQILGQKVEFLVSFYNNEISEKSEIFDDQFSVERPDGSNFTLKIRSTKLEDSAMYFCASNRDSNTGELFFGEGSRLTVL.

V gene TRBV19 combines with J gene TRBJ1-5, with 8 bases fitting TRBD1. CDR1 is LNHDA and CDR2 is SQIVND in the germline V gene (reference sequence). This CDR3 has 15 amino acids. Trimming removed 5 bases from V and 6 bases from J; junction bases left unmatched: 9. The CDR3: CASSRQTGAAQPQHF. The CDR3, as DNA: TGTGCCAGTAGTCGCCAGACAGGGGCGGCTCAGCCCCAGCATTTT.

The chain joins TRBV6-1 to TRBJ2-1; a weak D match, TRBD1 (5 bases). CDR1 is MNHNS and CDR2 is SASEGT in the germline V gene. CDR3 length equals 14 residues. The ends were cut back, 1 base at V and 3 bases at J, with 7 bases in the middle. CDR3 sequence: CASSEEQGYNEQFF. Here the CDR3 DNA reads TGTGCCAGCAGTGAAGAGCAGGGCTACAATGAGCAGTTCTTC.

V is TRBV7-2 and J is TRBJ2-4, with D possibly matching TRBD1 (6 bases). From germline, CDR1 is SGHTA and CDR2 FQGNSA. The ends were cut back, 5 bases at V and 7 bases at J, with 15 bases in the middle. This CDR3 spans 14 amino acids. The CDR3 DNA is TGTGCCAGCAGCCCAGGGGTCGGATTGAACATTCAGTACTTC. This sequence encodes CASSPGVGLNIQYF.

The V gene is TRBV15, the J gene TRBJ1-5; D not resolved. V lost 1 base and J lost 2, with 6 bases in between. The CDR3 has 14 amino acids. Germline V CDR1 and CDR2: LNHNV, YYDKDF (reference sequence). CDR3 region: CATSRGRGNQPQHF. The CDR3 region has the DNA TGTGCCACCAGCAGAGGTCGGGGCAATCAGCCCCAGCATTTT. Together with reference TRBV15 and TRBJ1-5, the CDR3 gives the full variable domain: DAMVIQNPRYQVTQFGKPVTLSCSQTLNHNVMYWYQQKSSQAPKLLFHYYDKDFNNEADTPDNFQSRRPNTSFCFLDIRSPGLGDTAMYLCATSRGRGNQPQHFGDGTRLSIL.

The count of this clone is one. V is TRBV9 and J is TRBJ2-3; TRBD2 matches 12 bases. The CDR3 runs to 16 residues. J gave up 4 bases and V 3 bases, and 6 bases lay outside the gene matches. Germline lookup yields CDR1 SGDLS and CDR2 YYNGEE. CDR3 bases: TGTGCCAGCAGCGCCACCCTAGCGGGGGGGCCAGATACGCAGTATTTT. This encodes CASSATLAGGPDTQYF.

The V gene is TRBV9, the J gene TRBJ1-4, with TRBD1 matching 8 bases. The CDR3 contains 13 residues. Germline loops: CDR1 SGDLS, CDR2 YYNGEE. Trimming cost V 0 bases and J 11 bases; bases outside gene matches: 3. The CDR3 bases are TGTGCCAGCAGCGTAGAGACAGGGGAGAAACTGTTTTTT. It codes for CASSVETGEKLFF. Full variable domain (outside the CDR3, taken from reference TRBV9 and TRBJ1-4): DSGVTQTPKHLITATGQRVTLRCSPRSGDLSVYWYQQSLDQGLQFLIQYYNGEERAKGNILERFSAQQFPDLHSELNLSSLELGDSALYFCASSVETGEKLFFGSGTQLSVL.

The chain recombines TRBV18 with TRBJ2-1; 8 nucleotides match TRBD2. CDR1 is KGHSH and CDR2 is LQKENI in the germline V gene. V gave up 0 bases and J gave up 10 bases; unmatched junction bases: 8. This CDR3 is 15 amino acids long. The CDR3, as DNA: TGTGCCAGCTCACCACCAACGGGAGGGCCCAAGGAGCAGTTCTTC. Its translation is CASSPPTGGPKEQFF.

This chain connects TRBV7-2 to TRBJ1-4; D call uncertain. The CDR3 is made up of 13 amino acids. Trimming took off 4 bases at V and 2 bases at J, with 5 bases between the two ends. Germline V CDR1 and CDR2: SGHTA, FQGNSA. CDR3 residues: CASSSRTNEKLFF. CDR3 DNA: TGTGCCAGCAGCTCCCGGACTAATGAAAAACTGTTTTTT.

The chain is built from TRBV28 and TRBJ1-2; D is uncertain. V was shortened by 2 bases and J by 4 bases, with 14 bases between the two germline ends. The CDR3 has 15 residues. CDR1 and CDR2 (germline): MDHEN, SYDVKM. Here the CDR3 reads CASSLGQINAYGYTF. The CDR3 DNA follows: TGTGCCAGCAGTTTAGGGCAGATCAATGCCTATGGCTACACCTTC.

This chain joins TRBV10-3 and TRBJ1-4, with D unresolved. Deletions cut 3 bases from V and 8 bases from J, with 10 bases between. The CDR3 extends over 13 amino acids. Germline V gene sequence: CDR1 ENHRY, CDR2 SYGVKD. The CDR3 reads CAISERREEKLFF. As DNA, the CDR3 is TGTGCCATCAGTGAAAGGAGAGAGGAAAAACTGTTTTTT.

The chain uses TRBV30 and TRBJ1-5; possibly TRBD1 for D (6 bases). This CDR3 has 13 residues. The germline V gene encodes CDR1 GTSNPN and CDR2 SVGIG (reference sequence). Trimming stripped 0 bases from V and 9 bases from J, with 12 bases between. Written as DNA, the CDR3 is TGTGCCTGGAGTGTACAGGGTCCGTGGCCCCAGCATTTT. This sequence encodes CAWSVQGPWPQHF.

The count of this clone is one. The chain carries TRBV27 and TRBJ2-1; 11 positions agree with TRBD1. Germline V gene data show CDR1 as MNHEY and CDR2 as SMNVEV (reference sequence). The CDR3 consists of 16 residues. J lost 7 bases, V lost 3 bases, and 8 bases had no gene match. In nucleotides, the CDR3 is TGTGCCAGCAGTTTCCTATACGGACAGGGGGCTAATGAGCAGTTCTTC. Protein sequence: CASSFLYGQGANEQFF.